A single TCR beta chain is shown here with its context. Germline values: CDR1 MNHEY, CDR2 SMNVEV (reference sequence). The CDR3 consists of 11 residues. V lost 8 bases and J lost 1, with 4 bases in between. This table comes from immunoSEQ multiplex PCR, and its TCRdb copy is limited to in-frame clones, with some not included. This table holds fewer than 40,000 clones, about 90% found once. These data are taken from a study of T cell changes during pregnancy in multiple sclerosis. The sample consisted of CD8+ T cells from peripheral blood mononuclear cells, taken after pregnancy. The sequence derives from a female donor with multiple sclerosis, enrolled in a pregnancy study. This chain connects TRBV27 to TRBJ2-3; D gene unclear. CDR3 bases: TGTGCCAGCGGAGGCACAGATACGCAGTATTTT. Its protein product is CASGGTDTQYF.